The 12 T cell receptor beta chains given below trace back to one sample, sequenced in a study of beta chain features in type 1 diabetes. Study-wide results and caveats: The study found moderately but significantly shorter TCRB CDR3s in all four CD4+ subsets of Type 1 diabetes patients.

Which antigens these TCRs recognize remains unknown. Expressed TCRB transcripts were sequenced because the isolated RNA had all been reverse transcribed beforehand. Assay used: immunoSEQ multiplex PCR; TCRdb lists only in-frame clones, some missing. The sample lists fewer than 300,000 clones, 11% occurring once. Material: naive CD4+ T cells from blood. The receptors were sampled from a young man with type 1 diabetes.

The V gene is TRBV28, the J gene TRBJ2-3; 8 bases agree with TRBD2. The CDR3 loop spans 15 amino acids. Losses at the gene ends were 5 bases for V and 2 bases for J; bases not matched to a gene: 6. The germline CDR1 and CDR2 sequences are MDHEN and SYDVKM. CDR3: CASSIAGYSTDTQYF. The CDR3 region has the DNA TGTGCCAGCAGTATAGCGGGGTACTCCACAGATACGCAGTATTTT.

The chain is built from TRBV18 and TRBJ2-1, with 7 bases matching TRBD2. With V trimmed by 3 bases and J by 6 bases, 8 bases remained unmatched. Germline loops: CDR1 KGHSH, CDR2 LQKENI. The CDR3 length is 15 residues. The CDR3 here is CASSPGITGGNEQFF. CDR3 nucleotide sequence: TGTGCCAGCTCACCCGGAATAACGGGAGGCAATGAGCAGTTCTTC.

The chain combines TRBV29-1 with TRBJ1-2; a possible D gene is TRBD1 (6 bases). CDR3 length equals 12 residues. The V and J ends lost 3 bases and 8 bases respectively, with 13 bases between them. Per the germline V gene, CDR1 is SQVTM and CDR2 is ANQGSEA. CDR3 loop: CSVDRTGLGYTF. The DNA of the CDR3 is TGCAGCGTTGACCGCACAGGGTTAGGCTACACCTTC.

This clone was counted ten times or more. The chain uses TRBV30 and TRBJ2-1, with D maybe TRBD2 (5 bases). Deletions cut 0 bases from V and 14 bases from J, with 11 bases between. CDR3 size: 11 residues. Germline assignment: CDR1 GTSNPN and CDR2 SVGIG (reference sequence). In DNA form, the CDR3 reads TGTGCCTGGAGTGTCGGGGAATTGGAGTTCTTC. This encodes CAWSVGELEFF.

The V and J genes are TRBV5-8 and TRBJ1-5, with a weak D call TRBD1 (6 bases). CDR3 length equals 16 residues. Trimming pared 0 bases from V and 3 bases from J, leaving 13 bases between. Germline assignment: CDR1 SGHTS and CDR2 YDEGEE. The CDR3 reads CASSLDTGFPNQPQHF. The CDR3 region has the DNA TGTGCCAGCAGCTTGGATACAGGGTTTCCCAATCAGCCCCAGCATTTT. The whole variable domain, remainder taken from reference TRBV5-8 and TRBJ1-5, is EAGVTQSPTHLIKTRGQQATLRCSPISGHTSVYWYQQALGLGLQFLLWYDEGEERNRGNFPPRFSGRQFPNYSSELNVNALELEDSALYLCASSLDTGFPNQPQHFGDGTRLSIL.

This rearrangement joins TRBV21-1 to TRBJ1-4; the D call of TRBD1 is as the table states it, not checked on the DNA. TRBV21-1 is noted as a pseudogene. This CDR3 contains 14 residues. The CDR3 sequence is CASSPRQGSEKLFF. The CDR3 nucleotides are TGTGCCAGCAGTCCACGGCAGGGGAGTGAAAAACTGTTTTTT.

In its sample, this clone was seen a few times. The rearrangement joins TRBV5-6 to TRBJ2-1; D is unclear. V lost 1 base to trimming and J lost 4 bases, with 6 bases between them. The CDR3 has 13 residues. Germline V gene data show CDR1 as SGHDT and CDR2 as YYEEEE. The CDR3 sequence: CASSLYRYNEQFF. In nucleotides, the CDR3 is TGTGCCAGCAGCTTGTATCGGTACAATGAGCAGTTCTTC. Combining the CDR3 with reference TRBV5-6 and TRBJ2-1 gives the whole variable domain DAGVTQSPTHLIKTRGQQVTLRCSPKSGHDTVSWYQQALGQGPQFIFQYYEEEERQRGNFPDRFSGHQFPNYSSELNVNALLLGDSALYLCASSLYRYNEQFFGPGTRLTVL.

The table lists this clone with a few counts. The chain has TRBV9 and TRBJ1-1; D is ambiguous. The V gene lost 1 base and the J gene lost 4 bases, with 8 bases spanning the gap. From germline, CDR1 is SGDLS and CDR2 YYNGEE. The CDR3 spans 13 residues. CDR3 loop: CASSVSPGTEAFF. The CDR3 region has the DNA TGTGCCAGCAGCGTAAGTCCGGGCACTGAAGCTTTCTTT.

The chain carries TRBV4-1 and TRBJ1-1; 9 nucleotides line up with TRBD1. The CDR3 runs 12 residues. V gave up 3 bases and J gave up 10 bases; unmatched junction bases: 3. Germline V gene data show CDR1 as MGHRA and CDR2 as YSYEKL. CDR3 amino acids: CASSQGQGTAFF. For the CDR3, the DNA is TGCGCCAGCAGCCAGGGACAGGGAACAGCTTTCTTT.

The table lists this clone with a few counts. The chain has TRBV5-1 and TRBJ2-7; D may be TRBD2 (5 bases). This CDR3 has 15 amino acids. Trimming removed 0 bases at V and 1 base at J, with 11 bases between. From germline, CDR1 is SGHRS and CDR2 YFSETQ. For the CDR3, the DNA is TGCGCCAGCAGCTTGGGGTCTCCGGGGTCCTACGAGCAGTACTTC. Protein product: CASSLGSPGSYEQYF.

This clone turned up a few times. V and J are TRBV20-1 and TRBJ2-1; D is perhaps TRBD2 (6 bases). CDR1 and CDR2 from the germline V gene are DFQATT and SNEGSKA (reference sequence). Trimming shortened V by 5 bases and J by 7 bases, and 9 bases separated the two germline ends. The CDR3 covers 11 residues. The CDR3 bases are TGCAGTGCTCCACGGGGGAATGAGCAGTTCTTC. This encodes CSAPRGNEQFF.

The genes are TRBV19 and TRBJ2-7; 8 bases are a match to TRBD1. J was trimmed by 2 bases and V by 7 bases; bases with no gene match: 10. The CDR3 is 15 residues long. Germline assignment: CDR1 LNHDA and CDR2 SQIVND (reference sequence). CDR3 amino acids: CASKVTGQGAYEQYF. The DNA for the CDR3 is TGTGCCAGTAAGGTAACCGGACAGGGAGCCTACGAGCAGTACTTC.